The 10 T cell receptor beta chains below were found in one sample sequenced in a study of shared clonotypes between healthy human individuals. Generated by immunoSEQ multiplex PCR, the TCRdb table keeps only in-frame clones and is missing some. This table holds a few million clones, approximately 92% found once. Sequencing input: naive CD4+ T cells sorted from blood. Subset specified: CD45RA+ positively selected. These receptors were obtained from a man between 18 and 35 years old in good health.

V usage is TRBV9 and J usage is TRBJ2-3; a weak D match, TRBD1 (5 bases). Germline lookup yields CDR1 SGDLS and CDR2 YYNGEE. The CDR3 has 14 amino acids. Trimming pared 0 bases from V and 8 bases from J, leaving 13 bases between. CDR3 sequence: CASSVGPGQSTQYF. DNA of the CDR3: TGTGCCAGCAGCGTAGGTCCAGGGCAGAGTACGCAGTATTTT.

The chain uses TRBV11-3 and TRBJ2-3, with 10 bases that match TRBD1. This CDR3 comprises 16 residues. Germline values: CDR1 SGHNT, CDR2 YENEEA. V was pared by 5 bases and J by 3 bases, with 8 bases of the junction left unmatched. The CDR3 here is CASSRRGTGETDTQYF. CDR3 DNA: TGTGCCAGCAGCCGTCGAGGGACAGGGGAGACAGATACGCAGTATTTT.

This chain links TRBV30 with TRBJ1-1; no clear D gene. V dropped 4 bases and J dropped 0 bases, with 12 bases sitting between them. Looked up from germline, CDR1 is GTSNPN and CDR2 is SVGIG (reference sequence). The CDR3 has 14 amino acids. The CDR3 region has the DNA TGTGCCTGGACCCGGGATCTCATGAACACTGAAGCTTTCTTT. Translating it yields CAWTRDLMNTEAFF. Full variable domain (rest looked up from reference TRBV30 and TRBJ1-1): SQTIHQWPATLVQPVGSPLSLECTVEGTSNPNLYWYRQAAGRGLQLLFYSVGIGQISSEVPQNLSASRPQDRQFILSSKKLLLSDSGFYLCAWTRDLMNTEAFFGQGTRLTVV.

This rearrangement joins TRBV4-1 to TRBJ2-3; D perhaps matches TRBD2 (5 bases). The germline V gene encodes CDR1 MGHRA and CDR2 YSYEKL. The CDR3 length is 13 residues. Trimming pared 0 bases from V and 13 bases from J, leaving 14 bases between. This chain's CDR3 is CASSQDRLAGEYF. CDR3 DNA: TGCGCCAGCAGCCAAGATAGGCTAGCTGGTGAGTATTTT.

As for this clone: Other DNA sequences in the same sample also yield this CDR3. The chain uses TRBV18 and TRBJ2-3; D not certain. The V end was cut by 3 bases, the J end by 3 bases, with 7 bases between. This CDR3 is 13 amino acids long. Germline CDR1 and CDR2: KGHSH and LQKENI. CDR3: CASSPRMTDTQYF. The CDR3 nucleotides are TGTGCCAGCTCACCCCGAATGACAGATACGCAGTATTTT.

The rearrangement uses TRBV2 and TRBJ1-1; no reliable D call. This CDR3 is built from 10 residues. Between the trimmed V and J ends, which lost 1 base and 10 bases, there was a span of 4 bases. The germline V gene encodes CDR1 SNHLY and CDR2 FYNNEI. The CDR3 reads CASSEGVAFF. The CDR3 region has the DNA TGTGCCAGCAGTGAAGGGGTAGCTTTCTTT. Full variable domain (rest looked up from reference TRBV2 and TRBJ1-1): EPEVTQTPSHQVTQMGQEVILRCVPISNHLYFYWYRQILGQKVEFLVSFYNNEISEKSEIFDDQFSVERPDGSNFTLKIRSTKLEDSAMYFCASSEGVAFFGQGTRLTVV.

This clone was recorded once. The chain uses TRBV7-9 and TRBJ2-3; no reliable D call. CDR1 SEHNR and CDR2 FQNEAQ come from the germline V gene (reference sequence). Trimming cost V 0 bases and J 10 bases, with 8 bases left between them. This CDR3 spans 12 amino acids. The CDR3 region is CASSLAPAPQYF. CDR3 DNA: TGTGCCAGCAGCTTAGCCCCCGCCCCGCAGTATTTT.

The chain combines TRBV30 with TRBJ2-7, with TRBD1 matching over 12 bases. CDR1 GTSNPN and CDR2 SVGIG come from the germline V gene (reference sequence). This CDR3 has 14 residues. The J segment lost 6 bases and the V segment lost 0 bases, leaving 3 bases of the junction unmatched. The CDR3 sequence: CAWSVGTGGAEQYF. The CDR3, as DNA: TGTGCCTGGAGTGTTGGGACAGGGGGCGCCGAGCAGTACTTC.

The gene calls are TRBV6-5 and TRBJ2-7; 11 bases align to TRBD1. Germline assignment: CDR1 MNHEY and CDR2 SVGAGI. V was clipped by 1 base and J by 3 bases; unmatched bases: 2. This CDR3 contains 15 residues. The CDR3 DNA reads as TGTGCCAGCAGTTACTGGGGACAGGGGGACTACGAGCAGTACTTC. It translates to CASSYWGQGDYEQYF.

This chain joins TRBV6-5 and TRBJ1-6; TRBD1 might be the D (5 bases). The germline CDR1 and CDR2 sequences are MNHEY and SVGAGI. Trimming stripped 7 bases from V and 6 bases from J, with 13 bases between. The length of the CDR3 is 14 residues. CDR3: CASNRGRANSPLHF. In DNA form, the CDR3 reads TGTGCCAGCAACCGGGGACGAGCTAATTCACCCCTCCACTTT.